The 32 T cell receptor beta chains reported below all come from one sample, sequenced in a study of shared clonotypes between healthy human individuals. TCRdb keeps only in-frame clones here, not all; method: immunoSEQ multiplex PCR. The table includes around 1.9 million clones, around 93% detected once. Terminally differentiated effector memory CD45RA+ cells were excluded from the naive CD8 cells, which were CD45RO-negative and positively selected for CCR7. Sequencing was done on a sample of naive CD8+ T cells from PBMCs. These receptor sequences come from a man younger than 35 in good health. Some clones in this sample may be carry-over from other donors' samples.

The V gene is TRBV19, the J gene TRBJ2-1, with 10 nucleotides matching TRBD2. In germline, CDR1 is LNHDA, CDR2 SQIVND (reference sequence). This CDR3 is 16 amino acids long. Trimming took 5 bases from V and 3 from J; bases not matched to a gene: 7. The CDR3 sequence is CASSLYLAGVYNEQFF. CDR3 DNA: TGTGCCAGTAGTCTTTACCTAGCGGGAGTCTACAATGAGCAGTTCTTC.

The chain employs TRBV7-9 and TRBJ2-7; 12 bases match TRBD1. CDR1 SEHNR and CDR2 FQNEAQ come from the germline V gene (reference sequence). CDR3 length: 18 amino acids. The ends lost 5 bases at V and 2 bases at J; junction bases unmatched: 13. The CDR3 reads CASSTTGGQGARTYEQYF. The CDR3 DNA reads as TGTGCCAGCAGCACAACTGGGGGACAGGGGGCGCGGACCTACGAGCAGTACTTC.

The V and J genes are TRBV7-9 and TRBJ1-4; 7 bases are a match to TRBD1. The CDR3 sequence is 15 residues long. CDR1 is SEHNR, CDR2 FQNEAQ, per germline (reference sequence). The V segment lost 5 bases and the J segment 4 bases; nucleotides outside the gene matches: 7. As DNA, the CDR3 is TGTGCCAGCAGCGCCCGGAGACAGGGTAATGAAAAACTGTTTTTT. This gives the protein CASSARRQGNEKLFF.

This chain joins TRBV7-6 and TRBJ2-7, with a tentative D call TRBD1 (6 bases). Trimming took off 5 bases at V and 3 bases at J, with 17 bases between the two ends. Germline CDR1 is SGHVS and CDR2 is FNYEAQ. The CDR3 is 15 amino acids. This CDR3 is CASSQFTDSNYEQYF. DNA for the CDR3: TGTGCCAGCAGCCAATTCACGGACAGTAACTACGAGCAGTACTTC.

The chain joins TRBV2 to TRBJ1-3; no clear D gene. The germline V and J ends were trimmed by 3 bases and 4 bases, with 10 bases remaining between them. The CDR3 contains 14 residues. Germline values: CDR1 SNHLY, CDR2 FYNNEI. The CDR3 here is CASSEHRRGNTIYF. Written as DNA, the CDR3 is TGTGCCAGCAGTGAGCACAGACGAGGAAACACCATATATTTT.

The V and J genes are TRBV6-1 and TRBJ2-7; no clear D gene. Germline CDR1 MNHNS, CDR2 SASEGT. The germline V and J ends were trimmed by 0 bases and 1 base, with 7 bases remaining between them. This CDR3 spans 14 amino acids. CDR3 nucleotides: TGTGCCAGCAGTGAAGCTGGAGCGTCCTACGAGCAGTACTTC. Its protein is CASSEAGASYEQYF.

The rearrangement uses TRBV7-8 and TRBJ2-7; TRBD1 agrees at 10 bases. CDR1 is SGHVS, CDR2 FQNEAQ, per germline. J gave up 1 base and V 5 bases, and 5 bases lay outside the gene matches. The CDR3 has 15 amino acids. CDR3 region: CASSVDRGFSYEQYF. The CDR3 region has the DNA TGTGCCAGCAGCGTGGACAGGGGGTTTTCCTACGAGCAGTACTTC.

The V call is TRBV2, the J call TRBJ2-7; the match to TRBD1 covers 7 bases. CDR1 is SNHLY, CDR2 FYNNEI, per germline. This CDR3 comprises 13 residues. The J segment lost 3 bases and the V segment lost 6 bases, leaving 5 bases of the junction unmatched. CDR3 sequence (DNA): TGTGCCAGCAGGGGGGACAGCCACTACGAGCAGTACTTC. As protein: CASRGDSHYEQYF.

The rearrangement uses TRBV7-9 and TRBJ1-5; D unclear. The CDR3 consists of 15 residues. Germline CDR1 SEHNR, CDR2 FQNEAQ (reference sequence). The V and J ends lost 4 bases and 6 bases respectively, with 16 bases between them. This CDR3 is CASSYGIGNGQPQHF. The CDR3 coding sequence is TGTGCCAGCAGCTACGGCATAGGAAACGGTCAGCCCCAGCATTTT.

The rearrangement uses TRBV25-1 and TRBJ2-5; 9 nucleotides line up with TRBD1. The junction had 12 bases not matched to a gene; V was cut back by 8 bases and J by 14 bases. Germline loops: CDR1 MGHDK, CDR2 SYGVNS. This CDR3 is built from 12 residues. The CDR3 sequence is CASASPGQGHYF. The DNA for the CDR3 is TGTGCCAGCGCTTCACCGGGACAGGGTCATTACTTC. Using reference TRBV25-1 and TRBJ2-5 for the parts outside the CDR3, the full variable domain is EADIYQTPRYLVIGTGKKITLECSQTMGHDKMYWYQQDPGMELHLIHYSYGVNSTEKGDLSSESTVSRIRTEHFPLTLESARPSHTSQYLCASASPGQGHYFGPGTRLLVL.

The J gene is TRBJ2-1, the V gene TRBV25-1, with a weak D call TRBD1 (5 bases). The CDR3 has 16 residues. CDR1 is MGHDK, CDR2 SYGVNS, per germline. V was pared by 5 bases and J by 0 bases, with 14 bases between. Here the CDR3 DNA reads TGTGCCAGCAGTCCATGGGGCGGTTCCTCCTACAATGAGCAGTTCTTC. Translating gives CASSPWGGSSYNEQFF.

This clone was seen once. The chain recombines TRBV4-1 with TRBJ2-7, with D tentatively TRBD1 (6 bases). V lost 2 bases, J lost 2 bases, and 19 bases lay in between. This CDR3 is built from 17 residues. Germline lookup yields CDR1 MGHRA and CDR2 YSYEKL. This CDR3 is CASSQTSGTHLAYEQYF. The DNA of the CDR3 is TGCGCCAGCAGCCAAACCTCCGGGACACACTTAGCCTACGAGCAGTACTTC.

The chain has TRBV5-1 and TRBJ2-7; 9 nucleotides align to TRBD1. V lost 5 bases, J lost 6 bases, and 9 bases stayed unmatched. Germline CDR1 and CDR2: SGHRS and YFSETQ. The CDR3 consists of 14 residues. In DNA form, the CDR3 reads TGCGCCAGCAGTTTTACCGGGACAGGGATCGAGCAGTACTTC. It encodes CASSFTGTGIEQYF.

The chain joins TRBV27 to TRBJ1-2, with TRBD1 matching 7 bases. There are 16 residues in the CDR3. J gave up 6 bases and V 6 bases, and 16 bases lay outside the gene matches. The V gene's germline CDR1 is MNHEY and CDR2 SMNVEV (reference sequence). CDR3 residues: CASSLRTGSSLHGYTF. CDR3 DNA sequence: TGTGCCAGCAGCCTAAGGACAGGATCTTCTCTCCATGGCTACACCTTC.

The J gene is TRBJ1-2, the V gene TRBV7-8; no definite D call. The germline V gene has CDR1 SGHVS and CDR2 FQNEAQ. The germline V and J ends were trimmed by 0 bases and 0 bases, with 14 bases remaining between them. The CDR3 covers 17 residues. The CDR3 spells CASSLAPSRPSNYGYTF. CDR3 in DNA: TGTGCCAGCAGCTTAGCGCCGAGCAGGCCTTCTAACTATGGCTACACCTTC. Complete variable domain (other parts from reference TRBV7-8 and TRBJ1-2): GAGVSQSPRYKVAKRGQDVALRCDPISGHVSLFWYQQALGQGPEFLTYFQNEAQLDKSGLPSDRFFAERPEGSVSTLKIQRTQQEDSAVYLCASSLAPSRPSNYGYTFGSGTRLTVV.

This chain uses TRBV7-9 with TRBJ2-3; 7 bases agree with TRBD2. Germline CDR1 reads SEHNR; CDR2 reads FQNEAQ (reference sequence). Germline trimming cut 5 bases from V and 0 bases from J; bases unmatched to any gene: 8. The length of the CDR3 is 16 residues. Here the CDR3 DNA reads TGTGCCAGCAGCAACCGACTAGCAGCTAGCACAGATACGCAGTATTTT. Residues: CASSNRLAASTDTQYF.

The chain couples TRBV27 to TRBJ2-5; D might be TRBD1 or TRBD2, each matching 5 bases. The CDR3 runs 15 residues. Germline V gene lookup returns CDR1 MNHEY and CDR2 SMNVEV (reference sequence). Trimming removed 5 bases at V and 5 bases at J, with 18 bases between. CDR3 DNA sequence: TGTGCCAGCAGTCCCATCCCAGGGAGTTTGGAGACCCAGTACTTC. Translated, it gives CASSPIPGSLETQYF.

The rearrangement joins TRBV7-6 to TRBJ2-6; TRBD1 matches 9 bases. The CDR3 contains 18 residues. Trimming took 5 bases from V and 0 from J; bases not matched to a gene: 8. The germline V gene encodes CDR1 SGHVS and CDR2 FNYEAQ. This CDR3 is CASSLSGQGSSGANVLTF. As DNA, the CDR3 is TGTGCCAGCAGCCTGTCGGGACAGGGAAGCTCTGGGGCCAACGTCCTGACTTTC. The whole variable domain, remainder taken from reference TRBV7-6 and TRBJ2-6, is GAGVSQSPRYKVTKRGQDVALRCDPISGHVSLYWYRQALGQGPEFLTYFNYEAQQDKSGLPNDRFSAERPEGSISTLTIQRTEQRDSAMYRCASSLSGQGSSGANVLTFGAGSRLTVL.

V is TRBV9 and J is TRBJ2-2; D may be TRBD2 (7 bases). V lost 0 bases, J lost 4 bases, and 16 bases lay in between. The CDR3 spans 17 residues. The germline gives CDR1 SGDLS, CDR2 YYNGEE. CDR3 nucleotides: TGTGCCAGCAGCGTAGTAGGGGGGGCAGTAGGCACCGGGGAGCTGTTTTTT. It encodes CASSVVGGAVGTGELFF.

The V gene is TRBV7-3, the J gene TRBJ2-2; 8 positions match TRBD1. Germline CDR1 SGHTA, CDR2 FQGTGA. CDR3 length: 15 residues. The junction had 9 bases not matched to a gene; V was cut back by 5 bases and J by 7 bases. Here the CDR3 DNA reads TGTGCCAGCAGCCAACCGACAGGGGCACACGGGGAGCTGTTTTTT. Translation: CASSQPTGAHGELFF.

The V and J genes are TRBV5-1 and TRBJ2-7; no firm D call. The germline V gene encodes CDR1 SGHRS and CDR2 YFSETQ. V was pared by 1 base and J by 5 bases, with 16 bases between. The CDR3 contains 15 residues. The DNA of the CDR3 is TGCGCCAGCAGCTTGCGAGCGCCCGTCCTCGACGAGCAGTACTTC. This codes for CASSLRAPVLDEQYF.

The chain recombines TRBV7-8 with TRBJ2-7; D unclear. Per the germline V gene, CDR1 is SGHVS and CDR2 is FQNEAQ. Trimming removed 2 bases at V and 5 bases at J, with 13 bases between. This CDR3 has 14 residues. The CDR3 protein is CASSLSGSPHEQYF. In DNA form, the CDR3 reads TGTGCCAGCAGCTTAAGTGGCTCCCCCCACGAGCAGTACTTC.

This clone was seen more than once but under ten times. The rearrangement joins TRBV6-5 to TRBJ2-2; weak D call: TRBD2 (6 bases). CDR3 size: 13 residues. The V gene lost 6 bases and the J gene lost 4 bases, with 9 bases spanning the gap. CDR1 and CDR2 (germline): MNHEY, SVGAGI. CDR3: CASRRDFTGELFF. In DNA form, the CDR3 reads TGTGCCAGCAGGCGGGACTTCACCGGGGAGCTGTTTTTT.

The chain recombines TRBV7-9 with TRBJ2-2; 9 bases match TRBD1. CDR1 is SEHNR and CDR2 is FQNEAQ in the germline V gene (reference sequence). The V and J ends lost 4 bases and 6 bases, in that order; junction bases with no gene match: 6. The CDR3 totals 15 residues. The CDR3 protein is CASSSPGTGSGELFF. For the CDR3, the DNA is TGTGCCAGCAGCTCTCCCGGGACAGGGTCCGGGGAGCTGTTTTTT.

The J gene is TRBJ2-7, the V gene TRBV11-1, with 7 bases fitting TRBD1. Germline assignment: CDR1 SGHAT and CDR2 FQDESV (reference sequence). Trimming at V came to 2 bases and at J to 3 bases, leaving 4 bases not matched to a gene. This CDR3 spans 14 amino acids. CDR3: CASSLSGTDYEQYF. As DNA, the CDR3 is TGTGCCAGCAGCTTATCCGGGACAGACTACGAGCAGTACTTC.

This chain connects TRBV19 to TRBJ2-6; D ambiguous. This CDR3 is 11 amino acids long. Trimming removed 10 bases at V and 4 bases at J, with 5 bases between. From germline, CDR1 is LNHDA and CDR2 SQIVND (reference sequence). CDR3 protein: CATVGANVLTF. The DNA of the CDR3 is TGTGCCACCGTAGGGGCCAACGTCCTGACTTTC. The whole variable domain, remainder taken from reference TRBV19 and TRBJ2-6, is DGGITQSPKYLFRKEGQNVTLSCEQNLNHDAMYWYRQDPGQGLRLIYYSQIVNDFQKGDIAEGYSVSREKKESFPLTVTSAQKNPTAFYLCATVGANVLTFGAGSRLTVL.

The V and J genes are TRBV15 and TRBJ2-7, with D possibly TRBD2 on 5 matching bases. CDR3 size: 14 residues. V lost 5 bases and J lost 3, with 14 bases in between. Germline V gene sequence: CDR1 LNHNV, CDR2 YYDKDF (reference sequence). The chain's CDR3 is CATSGGSGYYEQYF. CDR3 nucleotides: TGTGCCACCAGCGGAGGATCGGGGTACTACGAGCAGTACTTC.

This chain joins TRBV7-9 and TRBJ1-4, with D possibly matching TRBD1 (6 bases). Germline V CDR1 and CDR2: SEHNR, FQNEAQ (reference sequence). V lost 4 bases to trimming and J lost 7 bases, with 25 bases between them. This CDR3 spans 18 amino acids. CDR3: CASSSPTDRPRGGEKLFF. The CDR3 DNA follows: TGTGCCAGCAGCTCACCCACCGACAGGCCCCGAGGGGGTGAAAAACTGTTTTTT.

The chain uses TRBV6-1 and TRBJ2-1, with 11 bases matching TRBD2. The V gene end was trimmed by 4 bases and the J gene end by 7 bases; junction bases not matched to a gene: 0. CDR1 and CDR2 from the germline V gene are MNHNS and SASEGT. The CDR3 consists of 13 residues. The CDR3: CASSGTSGNEQFF. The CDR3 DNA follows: TGTGCCAGCAGTGGGACTAGCGGGAATGAGCAGTTCTTC.

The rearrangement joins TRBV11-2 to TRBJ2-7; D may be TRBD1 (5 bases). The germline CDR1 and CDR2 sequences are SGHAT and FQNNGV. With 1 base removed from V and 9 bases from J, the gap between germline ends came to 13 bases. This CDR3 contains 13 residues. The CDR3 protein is CASSLVAREGQYF. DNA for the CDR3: TGTGCCAGCAGCTTAGTCGCCAGGGAAGGGCAGTACTTC.

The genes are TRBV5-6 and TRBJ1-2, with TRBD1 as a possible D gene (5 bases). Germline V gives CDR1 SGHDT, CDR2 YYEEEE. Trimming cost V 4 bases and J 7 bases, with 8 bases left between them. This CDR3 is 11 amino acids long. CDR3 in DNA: TGTGCCAGCAGCACTGGGGGTGGCTACACCTTC. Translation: CASSTGGGYTF.

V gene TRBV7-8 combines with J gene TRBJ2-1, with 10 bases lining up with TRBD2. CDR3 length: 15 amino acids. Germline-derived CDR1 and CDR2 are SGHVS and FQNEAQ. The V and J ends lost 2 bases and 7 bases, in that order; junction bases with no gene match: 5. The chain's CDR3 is CASSLTLAGFNEQFF. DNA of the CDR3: TGTGCCAGCAGCTTAACACTAGCGGGATTTAATGAGCAGTTCTTC.